In its sample, the clone carrying this TCR beta chain was seen many times. Antigen: not known. This sample was taken from a study of regulatory T cells in long-lasting Graves disease. In the study overall: Graves' patients diagnosed newly had used antithyroid drugs under 3 months.

Researchers made TCR beta libraries by using iRepertoire HTBI primers and running Arm-PCR on CDR3 regions. From the multiplex PCR reads, TCRdb called clonotypes with MiXCR, one entry per CDR3 protein. The table records approximately 400,000 distinct CDR3 sequences, approximately 16% of them present only once. The study, taken as a whole, reports: The persistent group shared about 2,600 public clonotypes, more than the approximately 1,000 shared by new patients.

Noted time point: newly diagnosed GD, antithyroid drugs for less than 3 months. There was RNA extracted from PBMCs, and the TCR library was made from it. An approximately 10-milliliter sample of peripheral blood was drawn into EDTA tubes. The V gene's germline CDR1 is SGHRS and CDR2 YFSETQ. This CDR3 spans 15 amino acids. J was trimmed by 3 bases and V by 1 base; bases with no gene match: 4. The data also belong to a second study, concerning T cells in Graves' hyperthyroidism and ophthalmopathy. As that report states: Diagnostic decisions used clinical symptoms, serum thyroxine and TRAb, thyroid ultrasound and orbital computed tomography.

This chain uses TRBV5-1 with TRBJ2-7; 10 nucleotides agree with TRBD2. The sequence came from a woman aged 40 to 50 with Graves disease. The specimen was peripheral blood mononuclear cells (PBMCs), collected at new diagnosis, from a patient treated with antithyroid drugs. CDR3: CASSLMASGSYEQYF. The CDR3 region has the DNA TGCGCCAGCAGCTTGATGGCTAGCGGGAGCTACGAGCAGTACTTC.